This T cell receptor (beta chain) comes out of a study of CXCR3-negative and CXCR3-positive naive CD8 T cells. Each TRB cDNA library was prepared by 5' RACE (with UMI labels). One entry per CDR3 protein, without DNA, is what TCRdb gives after re-calling the 5' RACE reads. This sample's table has about 90,000 distinct CDR3 sequences. This CDR3 spans 15 amino acids. Germline V gene lookup returns CDR1 DFQATT and CDR2 SNEGSKA (reference sequence). This chain links TRBV20-1 with TRBJ2-1; TCRdb outputs TRBD1, but without DNA this stays unchecked. Material for sequencing was naive CXCR3- CD8+ T cells from blood. Subset specified: CD45RO-CCR7+CD27+CD95- naive CD8+ T cells lacking CXCR3 (TNR3-). This sequence originates from a human donor in good health. Some clones in this sample may be carry-over from other donors' samples. CDR3 protein: CSASPLGARGNEQFF.